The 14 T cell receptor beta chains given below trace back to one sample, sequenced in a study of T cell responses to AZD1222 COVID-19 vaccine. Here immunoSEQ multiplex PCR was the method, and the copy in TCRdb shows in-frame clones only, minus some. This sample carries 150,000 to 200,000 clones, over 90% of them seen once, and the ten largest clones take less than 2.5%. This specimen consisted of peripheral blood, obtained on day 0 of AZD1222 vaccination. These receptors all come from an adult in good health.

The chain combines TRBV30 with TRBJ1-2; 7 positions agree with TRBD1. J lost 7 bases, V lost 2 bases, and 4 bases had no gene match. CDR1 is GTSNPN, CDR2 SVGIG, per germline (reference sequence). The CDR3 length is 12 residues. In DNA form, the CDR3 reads TGTGCCTGGAGTCCGTACAGGGGTGGCTACACCTTC. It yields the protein CAWSPYRGGYTF.

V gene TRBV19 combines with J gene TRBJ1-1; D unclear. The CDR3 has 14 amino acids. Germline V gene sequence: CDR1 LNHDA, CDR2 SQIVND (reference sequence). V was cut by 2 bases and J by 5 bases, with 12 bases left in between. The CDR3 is CASSIFERWTEAFF. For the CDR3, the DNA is TGTGCCAGTAGTATATTTGAGAGGTGGACTGAAGCTTTCTTT. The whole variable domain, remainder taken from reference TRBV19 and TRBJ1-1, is DGGITQSPKYLFRKEGQNVTLSCEQNLNHDAMYWYRQDPGQGLRLIYYSQIVNDFQKGDIAEGYSVSREKKESFPLTVTSAQKNPTAFYLCASSIFERWTEAFFGQGTRLTVV.

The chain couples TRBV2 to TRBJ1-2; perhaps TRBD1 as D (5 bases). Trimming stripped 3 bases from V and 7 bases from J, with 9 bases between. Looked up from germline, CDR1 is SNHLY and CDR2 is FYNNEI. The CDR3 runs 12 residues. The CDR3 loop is CASSEGEGGYTF. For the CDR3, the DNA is TGTGCCAGCAGTGAGGGGGAGGGTGGCTACACCTTC. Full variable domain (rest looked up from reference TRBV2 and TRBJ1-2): EPEVTQTPSHQVTQMGQEVILRCVPISNHLYFYWYRQILGQKVEFLVSFYNNEISEKSEIFDDQFSVERPDGSNFTLKIRSTKLEDSAMYFCASSEGEGGYTFGSGTRLTVV.

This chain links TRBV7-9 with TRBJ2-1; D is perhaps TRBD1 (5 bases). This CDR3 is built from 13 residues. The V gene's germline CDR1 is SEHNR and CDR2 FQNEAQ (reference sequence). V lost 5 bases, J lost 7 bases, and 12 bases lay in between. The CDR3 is CASSLRHRNEQFF. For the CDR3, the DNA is TGTGCCAGCAGCCTACGCCACAGGAATGAGCAGTTCTTC.

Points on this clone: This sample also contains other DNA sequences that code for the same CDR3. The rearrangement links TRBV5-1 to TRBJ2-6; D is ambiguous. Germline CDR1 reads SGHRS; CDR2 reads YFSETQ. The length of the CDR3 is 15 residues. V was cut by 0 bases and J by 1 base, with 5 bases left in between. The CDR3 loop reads CASSLDGSGANVLTF. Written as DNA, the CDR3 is TGCGCCAGCAGCTTGGACGGGTCTGGGGCCAACGTCCTGACTTTC.

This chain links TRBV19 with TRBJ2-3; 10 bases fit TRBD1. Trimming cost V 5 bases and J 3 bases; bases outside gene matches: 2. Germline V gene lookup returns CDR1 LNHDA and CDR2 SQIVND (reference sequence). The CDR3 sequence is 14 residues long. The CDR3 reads CASSDRGRTDTQYF. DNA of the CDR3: TGTGCCAGTAGTGACAGGGGGCGGACAGATACGCAGTATTTT.

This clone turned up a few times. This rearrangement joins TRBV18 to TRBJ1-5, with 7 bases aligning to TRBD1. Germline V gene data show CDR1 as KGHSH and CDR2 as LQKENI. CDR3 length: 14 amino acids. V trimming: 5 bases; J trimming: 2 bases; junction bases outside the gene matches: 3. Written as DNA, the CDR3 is TGTGCCAGCTCAGAAACAGGGGGCAATCAGCCCCAGCATTTT. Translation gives CASSETGGNQPQHF.

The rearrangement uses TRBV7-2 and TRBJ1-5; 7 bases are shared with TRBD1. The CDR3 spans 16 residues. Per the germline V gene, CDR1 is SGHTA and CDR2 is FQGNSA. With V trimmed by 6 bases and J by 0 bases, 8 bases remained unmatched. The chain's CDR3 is CASRSGTANSNQPQHF. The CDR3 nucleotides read TGTGCCAGCAGATCCGGGACAGCAAATAGCAATCAGCCCCAGCATTTT.

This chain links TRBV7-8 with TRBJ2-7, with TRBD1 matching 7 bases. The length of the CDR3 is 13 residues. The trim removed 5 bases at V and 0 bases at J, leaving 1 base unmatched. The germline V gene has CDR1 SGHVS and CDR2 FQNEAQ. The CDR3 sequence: CASSRDSSYEQYF. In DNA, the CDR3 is TGTGCCAGCAGCCGGGACAGCTCCTACGAGCAGTACTTC.

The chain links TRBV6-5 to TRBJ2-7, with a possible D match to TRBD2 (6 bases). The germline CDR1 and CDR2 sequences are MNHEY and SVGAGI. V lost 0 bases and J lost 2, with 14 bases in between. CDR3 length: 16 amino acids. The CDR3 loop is CASSYSRGAFPYEQYF. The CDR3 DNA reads TGTGCCAGCAGTTACTCGCGCGGGGCCTTCCCCTACGAGCAGTACTTC.

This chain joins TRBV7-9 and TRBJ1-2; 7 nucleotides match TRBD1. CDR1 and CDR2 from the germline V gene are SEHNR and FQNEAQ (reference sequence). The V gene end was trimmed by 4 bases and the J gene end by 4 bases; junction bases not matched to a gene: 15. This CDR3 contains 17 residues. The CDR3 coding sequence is TGTGCCAGCAGCTCAGGGGGGTATAGGGAGCGAACCTATGGCTACACCTTC. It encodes CASSSGGYRERTYGYTF. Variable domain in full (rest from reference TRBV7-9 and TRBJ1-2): DTGVSQNPRHKITKRGQNVTFRCDPISEHNRLYWYRQTLGQGPEFLTYFQNEAQLEKSRLLSDRFSAERPKGSFSTLEIQRTEQGDSAMYLCASSSGGYRERTYGYTFGSGTRLTVV.

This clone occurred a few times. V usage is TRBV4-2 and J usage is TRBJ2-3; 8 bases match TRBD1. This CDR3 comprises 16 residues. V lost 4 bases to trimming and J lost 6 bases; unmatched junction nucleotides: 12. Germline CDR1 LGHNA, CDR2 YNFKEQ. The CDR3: CASSLRQGRIEDTQYF. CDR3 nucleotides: TGTGCCAGCAGCCTTCGACAGGGGAGAATAGAGGATACGCAGTATTTT.

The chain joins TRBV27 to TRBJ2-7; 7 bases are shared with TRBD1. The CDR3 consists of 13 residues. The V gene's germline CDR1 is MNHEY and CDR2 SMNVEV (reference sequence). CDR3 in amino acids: CATQGTASYEQYF. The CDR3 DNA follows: TGTGCGACACAGGGGACCGCATCCTACGAGCAGTACTTC.

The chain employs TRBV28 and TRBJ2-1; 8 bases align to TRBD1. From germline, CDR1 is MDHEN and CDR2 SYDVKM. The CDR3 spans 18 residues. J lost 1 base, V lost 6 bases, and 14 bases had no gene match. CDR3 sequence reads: CASRNRGSGSRSYNEQFF. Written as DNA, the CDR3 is TGTGCCAGCAGGAACAGGGGGAGCGGGTCCCGATCCTACAATGAGCAGTTCTTC.